The clone carrying this T cell receptor (beta chain) has only a few counts. Its antigen is currently unknown. Naive CD8 cells were CD45RO-negative, positively selected for CCR7, excluding terminally differentiated effector memory CD45RA+ cells. This sample is part of a study of shared clonotypes between healthy human individuals. Overall study context: In total, the donors were a couple of women and a few men aged 18 to 49. Per-donor plates numbered three CD4 naive, three CD4 memory, two CD8 naive and one CD8 memory.

Trimming left V 3 bases short and J 6 bases short, with 20 bases between. Germline V gene sequence: CDR1 MNHEY, CDR2 SMNVEV (reference sequence). The CDR3 has 16 amino acids. Sequenced by immunoSEQ multiplex PCR; TCRdb stores in-frame clones only, minus some. The sample includes about 2.2 million clones, 80% to 95% of them seen just once. Study findings and constraints: Some naive CD4 clonotypes, roughly 5%, turned up in common across four donors. Generation probabilities were higher for clonotypes shared across all four sorted-subset donors than for unshared ones.

This sequence was found in a man aged 18 to 29 in good health. Some clones in this sample may be carry-over from other donors' samples. Sequencing used naive CD8+ T cells from PBMCs. The V call is TRBV27, the J call TRBJ1-1; possibly TRBD1 for D (5 bases). CDR3 nucleotides: TGTGCCAGCAGTTTTACGGGGACTCCCCTAGGGGCTGAAGCTTTCTTT. Translating gives CASSFTGTPLGAEAFF.